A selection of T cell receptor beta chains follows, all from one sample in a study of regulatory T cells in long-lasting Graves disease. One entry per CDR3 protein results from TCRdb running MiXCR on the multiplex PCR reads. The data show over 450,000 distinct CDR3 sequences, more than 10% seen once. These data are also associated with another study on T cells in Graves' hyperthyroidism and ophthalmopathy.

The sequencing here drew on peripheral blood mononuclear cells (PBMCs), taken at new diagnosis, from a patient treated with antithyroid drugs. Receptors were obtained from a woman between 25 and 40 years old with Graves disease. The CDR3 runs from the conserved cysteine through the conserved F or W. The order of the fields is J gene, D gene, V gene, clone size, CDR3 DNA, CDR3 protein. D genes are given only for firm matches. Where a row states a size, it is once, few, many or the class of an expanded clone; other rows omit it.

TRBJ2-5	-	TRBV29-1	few	TGCAGCGTCGAGATGTGGGCGGGTAAAGGGTCCCAGTACTTC	CSVEMWAGKGSQYF
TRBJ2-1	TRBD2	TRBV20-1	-	TGCAGTGCTAGGGGGACTAGCGCCTTCGATGAGCAGTTCTTC	CSARGTSAFDEQFF
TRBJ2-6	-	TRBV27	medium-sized	TGTGCCAGCAGCTTAGGATCTGGGGCCAACGTCCTGACTTTC	CASSLGSGANVLTF
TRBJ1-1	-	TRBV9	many	TGTGCCAGCAGCCCAAGAAATTTTAACACTGAAGCTTTCTTT	CASSPRNFNTEAFF
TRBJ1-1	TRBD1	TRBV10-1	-	TGCGCCAGCAGTGAGAGGACAGGGGCCTACACTGAAGCTTTCTTT	CASSERTGAYTEAFF
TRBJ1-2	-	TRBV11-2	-	TGTGCCAGCAGCTCCGGGGGAGGGGTGATACCTAACTATGGCTACACCTTC	CASSSGGGVIPNYGYTF
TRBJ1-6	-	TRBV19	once	TGTGCCAGTAGCTCCGGCAGGCCTAATTCACCCCTCCACTTT	CASSSGRPNSPLHF
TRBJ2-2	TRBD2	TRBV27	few	TGTGCCAGCAGCTCCCCGGGACTAGCGACCGGGGAGCTGTTTTTT	CASSSPGLATGELFF
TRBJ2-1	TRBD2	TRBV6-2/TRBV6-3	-	TGTGCCAGCACGGTCGGGAGGGTTGGGAGCTCCTACAATGAGCAGTTCTTC	CASTVGRVGSSYNEQFF
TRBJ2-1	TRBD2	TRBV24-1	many	TGTGCCACCAGTGATTCAACTAGCGGGTTAGCCCACCAGTTCTTC	CATSDSTSGLAHQFF
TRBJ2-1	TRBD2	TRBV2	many	TGTGCCAGCACCGGACTAGCGGGAGGAGTACAGTTCTTC	CASTGLAGGVQFF
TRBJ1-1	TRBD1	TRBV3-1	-	TGTGCCAGCAGCCAAGATAGGAACAGGGGGCTTGCGAACACTGAAGCTTTCTTT	CASSQDRNRGLANTEAFF
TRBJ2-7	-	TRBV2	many	TGTGCCAGCAGTGAAGATAGCGGAGAGCAGTACTTC	CASSEDSGEQYF
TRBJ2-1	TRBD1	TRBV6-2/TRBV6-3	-	TGTGCCAGCAGTAAGGGGGACAGCTACAATGAGCAGTTCTTC	CASSKGDSYNEQFF
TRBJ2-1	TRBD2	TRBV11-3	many	TGTGCCAGCAGCTTAGAGCCCCCGTTTGGAGCGGGAGAATATGAGCAGTTCTTC	CASSLEPPFGAGEYEQFF
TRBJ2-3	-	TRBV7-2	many	TGTGCCAGCCGAGCCCCACCGGGAGATACGCAGTATTTT	CASRAPPGDTQYF
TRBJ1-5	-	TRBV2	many	TGTGCCAGCAGCCTCGAGGCCTATGGACAGCCCCAGCATTTT	CASSLEAYGQPQHF
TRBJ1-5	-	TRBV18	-	TGTGGCAGCTCACCACTCAGTGATAGCAATCAGCCCCAGCGTTTT	CGSSPLSDSNQPQRF
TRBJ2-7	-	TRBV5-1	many	TGCGCCAGCAGCCCCACCGGGACGTTCTCCTACGAGCAGTACTTC	CASSPTGTFSYEQYF
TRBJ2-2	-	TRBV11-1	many	TGTGCCAGCAGCTTACCTGAGAACACCGGGGAGCTGTTTTTT	CASSLPENTGELFF
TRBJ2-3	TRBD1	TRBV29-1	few	TGCAGCGCTATGGGACAGGGCAGCACAGATACGCAGTATTTT	CSAMGQGSTDTQYF
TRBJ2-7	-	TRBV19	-	TGTGCCAGTAGTATAGGGTTGGCAGGGGAGCAGTACTTC	CASSIGLAGEQYF
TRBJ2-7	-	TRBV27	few	TGTGCCAGCAGTTTCCACCGGGCTAGCTACGAGCAGTACTTC	CASSFHRASYEQYF
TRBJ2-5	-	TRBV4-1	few	TGCGCCAGCAGCCAAGACACGTGGGAGCGCGGGACCCAGTACTTC	CASSQDTWERGTQYF
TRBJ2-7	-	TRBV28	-	TGTGCCAGCCGAAGCACTATTTCCTCCTACGAGCAGTACTTC	CASRSTISSYEQYF
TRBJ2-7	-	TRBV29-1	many	TGCAGCGTCGCTAGGGGGGAGGGCGAGCAGTACTTC	CSVARGEGEQYF
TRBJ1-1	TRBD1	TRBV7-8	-	TGTGCCAGCAGGTTCCCGGGGGAGGACAGGGGGCAGAACACTGAAGCTTTCTTT	CASRFPGEDRGQNTEAFF
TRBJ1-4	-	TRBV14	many	TGTGCCAGCAGCCGCGCCCTCGAAGGTGAAAAACTGTTTTTT	CASSRALEGEKLFF
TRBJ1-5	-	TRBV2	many	TGTGCCAGCAGTGAAGCGCTCGGACACGGGGACGGGGTGACCCAGCATTTT	CASSEALGHGDGVTQHF
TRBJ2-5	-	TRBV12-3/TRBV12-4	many	TGTGCCAGCAGTTGGGACGGACAAGAGACCCAGTACTTC	CASSWDGQETQYF
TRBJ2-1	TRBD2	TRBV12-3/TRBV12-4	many	TGTGCCAGCAGTGTTAGCGGGAGTTGGTCCTACAATGAGCAGTTCTTC	CASSVSGSWSYNEQFF
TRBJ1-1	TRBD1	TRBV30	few	TGTGCCTGGGCCGACAGGGGGAACACTGAAGCTTTCTTT	CAWADRGNTEAFF
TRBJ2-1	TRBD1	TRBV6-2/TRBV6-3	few	TGTGCCAGCAGTTACTCCGGGACAGGGGTTTTCAATGAGCAGTTCTTC	CASSYSGTGVFNEQFF
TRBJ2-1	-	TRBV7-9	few	TGTGCCAGCAGCTCCCTAGCTGACAATGAGCAGTTCTTC	CASSSLADNEQFF
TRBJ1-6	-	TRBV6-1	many	TGTGCCAGCAGTGATCGACCGGGGGCGCGTAATTCACCCCTCCACTTT	CASSDRPGARNSPLHF
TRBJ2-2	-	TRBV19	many	TGTGCCAGTAGTATGGGAGCGGCGGTGAACACCGGGGAGCTGTTTTTT	CASSMGAAVNTGELFF
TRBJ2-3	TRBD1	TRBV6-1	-	TGTGCCAGCAGTGAAGCGGGACAGGGAAAGGGGACAGATACGCAGTATTTT	CASSEAGQGKGTDTQYF
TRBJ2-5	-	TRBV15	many	TGTGCCACCAGCTCACGGTGGGTCCAAGAGACCCAGTACTTC	CATSSRWVQETQYF
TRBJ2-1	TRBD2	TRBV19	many	TGTGCCAGTTTAAGCGGGAGCCCCCATGAGCAGTTCTTC	CASLSGSPHEQFF
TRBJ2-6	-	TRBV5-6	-	TGTGCCAGCAGCTTGGAAGGACGGATACTCTCTGGGGCCAACGTCCTGACTTTC	CASSLEGRILSGANVLTF